These 14 T cell receptor beta chains were sequenced from one sample in a study of cytomegalovirus exposure and HLA in healthy donors. Use of 60 Vbeta and 13 Jbeta primers characterized the PCR. The table came from immunoSEQ multiplex PCR; TCRdb's copy has only in-frame clones and leaves some out. The repertoire shows roughly 140,000 clones; the top ten hold 2% to 3%. Sequencing was carried out using PBMCs. These receptors came from a middle-aged man in good health and CMV-seronegative.

This rearrangement joins TRBV5-1 to TRBJ2-2; the match to TRBD1 covers 8 bases. The germline V gene encodes CDR1 SGHRS and CDR2 YFSETQ. With 0 bases clipped from V and 5 bases from J, the junction kept 3 bases outside the gene matches. The CDR3 length is 15 residues. CDR3 region: CASSLGTGSTGELFF. In nucleotides, the CDR3 is TGCGCCAGCAGCTTGGGGACAGGGTCTACCGGGGAGCTGTTTTTT.

V is TRBV28 and J is TRBJ1-2, with 8 bases aligning to TRBD1. V lost 7 bases to trimming and J lost 4 bases; unmatched junction nucleotides: 8. The CDR3 length is 14 residues. Germline CDR1 MDHEN, CDR2 SYDVKM. CDR3 sequence reads: CASTPGQGGYGYTF. CDR3 in DNA: TGTGCCAGCACCCCTGGACAGGGTGGCTATGGCTACACCTTC.

The chain uses TRBV5-6 and TRBJ1-1; unclear D gene. Germline lookup yields CDR1 SGHDT and CDR2 YYEEEE. V lost 0 bases to trimming and J lost 11 bases, with 11 bases between them. The CDR3 runs 12 residues. The CDR3 loop is CASSLVGGYAFF. The CDR3 region has the DNA TGTGCCAGCAGCTTGGTAGGAGGGTACGCTTTCTTT.

The chain is built from TRBV2 and TRBJ1-2, with D possibly TRBD1 on 6 matching bases. The V end lost 7 bases, the J end lost 7 bases, and 10 bases lay between the germline ends. Germline V gene data show CDR1 as SNHLY and CDR2 as FYNNEI. There are 11 residues in the CDR3. The CDR3: CASTQGIGYTF. In DNA form, the CDR3 reads TGTGCCAGCACCCAGGGGATTGGCTACACCTTC.

J is TRBJ1-3 and V is TRBV9; 8 bases fit TRBD1. Germline loops: CDR1 SGDLS, CDR2 YYNGEE. The J segment lost 2 bases and the V segment lost 4 bases, leaving 8 bases of the junction unmatched. CDR3 length equals 16 residues. The CDR3 DNA is TGTGCCAGCAGCCTACGGACAGGGCTGGCTGGAAACACCATATATTTT. Amino acid sequence: CASSLRTGLAGNTIYF.

V gene TRBV6-4 combines with J gene TRBJ2-3; 8 bases agree with TRBD2. V gave up 3 bases and J gave up 1 base; unmatched junction bases: 0. CDR3 length: 14 amino acids. CDR1 is MRHNA and CDR2 is SNTAGT in the germline V gene. The CDR3 region has the DNA TGTGCCAGCAGTGAAGCGGGGGGCACAGATACGCAGTATTTT. This gives the protein CASSEAGGTDTQYF.

This chain uses TRBV9 with TRBJ1-1; 7 nucleotides match TRBD1. The CDR3 sequence is 14 residues long. V gave up 2 bases and J gave up 4 bases; unmatched junction bases: 5. CDR1 and CDR2 from the germline V gene are SGDLS and YYNGEE. CDR3 DNA: TGTGCCAGCAGCGTGGGGACAGAACGCACTGAAGCTTTCTTT. The encoded protein is CASSVGTERTEAFF. The full variable domain, rest sourced from reference TRBV9 and TRBJ1-1, is DSGVTQTPKHLITATGQRVTLRCSPRSGDLSVYWYQQSLDQGLQFLIQYYNGEERAKGNILERFSAQQFPDLHSELNLSSLELGDSALYFCASSVGTERTEAFFGQGTRLTVV.

This chain joins TRBV19 and TRBJ2-1, with 8 bases that match TRBD1. After removal of 4 bases from V and 9 bases from J, the junction contained 14 bases not matched to a gene. Germline CDR1 reads LNHDA; CDR2 reads SQIVND (reference sequence). The CDR3 has 16 residues. Written as DNA, the CDR3 is TGTGCCAGTAGTACCAACACGGACAGGGACGAGGGTGAGCAGTTCTTC. Amino acids: CASSTNTDRDEGEQFF.

The V and J genes are TRBV28 and TRBJ2-7; 10 bases fit TRBD1. Germline CDR1 reads MDHEN; CDR2 reads SYDVKM. The CDR3 loop spans 13 amino acids. CDR3 bases: TGTGCTCATGCGGCCGGGACAGGGGACGAGCAGTACTTC. It codes for CAHAAGTGDEQYF.

The rearrangement uses TRBV7-3 and TRBJ2-1, with D possibly matching TRBD1 (5 bases). The CDR3 sequence is 13 residues long. The V end lost 0 bases, the J end lost 9 bases, and 9 bases lay between the germline ends. Germline V gene lookup returns CDR1 SGHTA and CDR2 FQGTGA. The CDR3: CASSLTGVGEQFF. CDR3 nucleotide sequence: TGTGCCAGCAGCTTAACAGGGGTTGGTGAGCAGTTCTTC.

This chain connects TRBV5-1 to TRBJ1-1, with 7 bases identical to TRBD1. The V gene end was trimmed by 6 bases and the J gene end by 3 bases; junction bases not matched to a gene: 5. Germline loops: CDR1 SGHRS, CDR2 YFSETQ. The CDR3 totals 13 residues. CDR3 sequence: CASTIQGDTEAFF. CDR3 DNA: TGCGCCAGCACAATCCAGGGGGACACTGAAGCTTTCTTT.

The chain carries TRBV5-1 and TRBJ2-5, with TRBD1 identical over 7 bases. The ends lost 3 bases at V and 1 base at J; junction bases unmatched: 3. Germline lookup yields CDR1 SGHRS and CDR2 YFSETQ. The CDR3 has 14 residues. In nucleotides, the CDR3 is TGCGCCAGCAGCTCGGGACAGCCCCAAGAGACCCAGTACTTC. Translated: CASSSGQPQETQYF.

The chain has TRBV9 and TRBJ2-1; 8 bases line up with TRBD1. Trimming at V came to 2 bases and at J to 0 bases, leaving 13 bases not matched to a gene. CDR1 and CDR2 from the germline V gene are SGDLS and YYNGEE. CDR3 length equals 19 residues. The CDR3 protein is CASSVPIQGEFGSYNEQFF. The CDR3 DNA follows: TGTGCCAGCAGCGTTCCTATACAGGGGGAGTTCGGCTCCTACAATGAGCAGTTCTTC.

This chain links TRBV2 with TRBJ2-1; D unresolved. Trimming took 3 bases from V and 4 from J, leaving 7 bases between them. The V gene's germline CDR1 is SNHLY and CDR2 FYNNEI. This CDR3 is 13 amino acids long. In DNA, the CDR3 is TGTGCCAGCAGTGAGGCCGTATACAATGAGCAGTTCTTC. It is translated as CASSEAVYNEQFF.